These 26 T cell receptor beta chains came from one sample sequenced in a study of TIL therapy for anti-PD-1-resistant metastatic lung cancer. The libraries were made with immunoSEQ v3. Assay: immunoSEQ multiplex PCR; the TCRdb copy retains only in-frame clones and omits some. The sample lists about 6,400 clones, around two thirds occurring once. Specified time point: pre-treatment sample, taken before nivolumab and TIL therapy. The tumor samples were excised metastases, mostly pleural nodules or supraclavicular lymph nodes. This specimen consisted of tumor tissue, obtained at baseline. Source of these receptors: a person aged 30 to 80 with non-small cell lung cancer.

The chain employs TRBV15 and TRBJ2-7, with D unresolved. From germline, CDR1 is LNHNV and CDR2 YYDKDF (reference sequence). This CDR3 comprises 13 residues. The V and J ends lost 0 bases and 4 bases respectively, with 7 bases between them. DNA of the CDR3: TGTGCCACCAGCAGAGATCCCCAGTACGAGCAGTACTTC. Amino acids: CATSRDPQYEQYF.

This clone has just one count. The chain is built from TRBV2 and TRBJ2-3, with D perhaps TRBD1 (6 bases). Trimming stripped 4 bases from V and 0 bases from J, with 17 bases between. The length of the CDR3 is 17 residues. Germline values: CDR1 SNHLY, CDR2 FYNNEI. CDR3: CASSVSRTASSTDTQYF. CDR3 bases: TGTGCCAGCAGTGTAAGTAGGACAGCTTCTAGCACAGATACGCAGTATTTT. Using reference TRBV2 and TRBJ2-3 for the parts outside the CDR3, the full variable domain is EPEVTQTPSHQVTQMGQEVILRCVPISNHLYFYWYRQILGQKVEFLVSFYNNEISEKSEIFDDQFSVERPDGSNFTLKIRSTKLEDSAMYFCASSVSRTASSTDTQYFGPGTRLTVL.

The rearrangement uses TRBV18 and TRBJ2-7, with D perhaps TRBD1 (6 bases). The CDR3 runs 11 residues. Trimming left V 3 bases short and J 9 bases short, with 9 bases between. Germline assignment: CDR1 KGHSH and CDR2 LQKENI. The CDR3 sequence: CASSPDSRQYF. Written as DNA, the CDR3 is TGTGCCAGCTCACCGGACAGTAGGCAGTACTTC. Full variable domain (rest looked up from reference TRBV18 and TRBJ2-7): NAGVMQNPRHLVRRRGQEARLRCSPMKGHSHVYWYRQLPEEGLKFMVYLQKENIIDESGMPKERFSAEFPKEGPSILRIQQVVRGDSAAYFCASSPDSRQYFGPGTRLTVT.

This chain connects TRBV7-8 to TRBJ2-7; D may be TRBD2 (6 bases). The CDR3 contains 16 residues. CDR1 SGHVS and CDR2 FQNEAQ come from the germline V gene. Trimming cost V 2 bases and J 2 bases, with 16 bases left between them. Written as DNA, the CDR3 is TGTGCCAGCAGCTTAACGCAAGGGTGGGGGGCCTACGAGCAGTACTTC. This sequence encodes CASSLTQGWGAYEQYF.

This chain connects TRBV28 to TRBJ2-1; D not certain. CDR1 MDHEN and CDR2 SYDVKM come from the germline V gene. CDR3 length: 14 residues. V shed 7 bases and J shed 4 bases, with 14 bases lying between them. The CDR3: CASTPADLYNEQFF. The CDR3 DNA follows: TGTGCCAGCACCCCGGCGGACCTATACAATGAGCAGTTCTTC. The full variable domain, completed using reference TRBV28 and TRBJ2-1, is DVKVTQSSRYLVKRTGEKVFLECVQDMDHENMFWYRQDPGLGLRLIYFSYDVKMKEKGDIPEGYSVSREKKERFSLILESASTNQTSMYLCASTPADLYNEQFFGPGTRLTVL.

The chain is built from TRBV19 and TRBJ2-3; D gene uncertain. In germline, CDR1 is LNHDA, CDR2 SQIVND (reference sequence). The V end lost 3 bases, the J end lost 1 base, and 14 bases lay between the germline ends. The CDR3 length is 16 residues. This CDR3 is CASSMGSEWRTDTQYF. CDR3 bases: TGTGCCAGTAGTATGGGAAGTGAATGGCGCACAGATACGCAGTATTTT.

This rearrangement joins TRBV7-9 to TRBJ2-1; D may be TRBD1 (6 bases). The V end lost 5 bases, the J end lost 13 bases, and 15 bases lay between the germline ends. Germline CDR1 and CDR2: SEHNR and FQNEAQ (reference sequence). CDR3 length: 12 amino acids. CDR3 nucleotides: TGTGCCAGCAGCCCCGAGACCGGGACACAGTTCTTC. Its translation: CASSPETGTQFF.

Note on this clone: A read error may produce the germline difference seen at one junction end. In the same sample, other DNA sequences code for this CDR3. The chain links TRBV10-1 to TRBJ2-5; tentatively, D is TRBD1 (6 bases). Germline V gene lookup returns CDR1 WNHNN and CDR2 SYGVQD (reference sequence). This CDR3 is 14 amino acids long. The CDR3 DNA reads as TGCGCCAGCAGTCCTAGATTGGGACAAGAAACCCAGTACTTC. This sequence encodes CASSPRLGQETQYF.

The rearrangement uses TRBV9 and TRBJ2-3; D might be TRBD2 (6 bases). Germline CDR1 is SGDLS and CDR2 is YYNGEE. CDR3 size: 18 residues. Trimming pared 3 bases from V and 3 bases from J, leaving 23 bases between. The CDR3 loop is CASSDAPGSFGETDTQYF. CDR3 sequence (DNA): TGTGCCAGCAGCGACGCGCCCGGGAGTTTTGGCGAGACAGATACGCAGTATTTT.

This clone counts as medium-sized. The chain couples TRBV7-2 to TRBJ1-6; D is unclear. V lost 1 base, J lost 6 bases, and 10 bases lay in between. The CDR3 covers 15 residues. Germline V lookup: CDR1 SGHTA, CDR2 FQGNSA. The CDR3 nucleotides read TGTGCCAGCAGCTTAGTGCTTCGGAGTAATTCACCCCTCCACTTT. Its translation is CASSLVLRSNSPLHF.

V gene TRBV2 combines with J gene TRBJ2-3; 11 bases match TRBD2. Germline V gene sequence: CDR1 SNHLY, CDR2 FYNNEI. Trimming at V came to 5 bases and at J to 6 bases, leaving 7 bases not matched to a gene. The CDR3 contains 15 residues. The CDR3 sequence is CASSRLAGQVDTQYF. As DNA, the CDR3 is TGTGCCAGCAGTCGACTAGCGGGACAAGTTGATACGCAGTATTTT.

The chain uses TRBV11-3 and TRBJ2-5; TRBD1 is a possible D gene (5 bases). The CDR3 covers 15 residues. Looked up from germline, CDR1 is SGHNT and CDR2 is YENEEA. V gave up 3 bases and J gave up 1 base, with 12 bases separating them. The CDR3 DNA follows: TGTGCCAGCAGCTTCGGGCAGGGTCGCCAAGAGACCCAGTACTTC. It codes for CASSFGQGRQETQYF.

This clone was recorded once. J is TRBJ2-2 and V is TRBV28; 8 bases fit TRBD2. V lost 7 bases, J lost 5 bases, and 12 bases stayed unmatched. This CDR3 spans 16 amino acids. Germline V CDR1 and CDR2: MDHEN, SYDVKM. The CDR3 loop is CASNLVAGGGTGELFF. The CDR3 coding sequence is TGTGCCAGCAACCTTGTCGCGGGGGGCGGAACCGGGGAGCTGTTTTTT.

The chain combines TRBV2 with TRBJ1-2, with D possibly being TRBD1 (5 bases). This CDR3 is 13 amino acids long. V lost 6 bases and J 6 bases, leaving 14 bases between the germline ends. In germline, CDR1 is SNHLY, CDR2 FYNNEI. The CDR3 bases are TGTGCCAGCAGGGACGGGACGGCGGATGGCTACACCTTC. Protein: CASRDGTADGYTF.

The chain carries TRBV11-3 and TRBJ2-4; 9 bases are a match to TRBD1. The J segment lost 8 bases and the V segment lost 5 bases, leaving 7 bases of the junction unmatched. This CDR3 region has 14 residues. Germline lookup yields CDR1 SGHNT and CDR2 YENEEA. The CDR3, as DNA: TGTGCCAGCAGCCCAGGGGGACAGGGCCACATTCAGTACTTC. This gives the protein CASSPGGQGHIQYF.

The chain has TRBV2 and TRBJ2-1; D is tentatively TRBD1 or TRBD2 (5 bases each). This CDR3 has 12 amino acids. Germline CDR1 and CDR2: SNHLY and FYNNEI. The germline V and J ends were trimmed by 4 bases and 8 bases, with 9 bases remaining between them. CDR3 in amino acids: CASSVVGDEQFF. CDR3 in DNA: TGTGCCAGCAGTGTGGTGGGGGATGAGCAGTTCTTC.

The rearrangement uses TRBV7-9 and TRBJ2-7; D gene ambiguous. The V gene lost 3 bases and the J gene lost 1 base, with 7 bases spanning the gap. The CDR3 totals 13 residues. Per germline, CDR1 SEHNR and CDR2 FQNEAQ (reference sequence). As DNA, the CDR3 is TGTGCCAGCAGCTTTTGGCCTTCCTACGAGCAGTACTTC. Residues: CASSFWPSYEQYF.

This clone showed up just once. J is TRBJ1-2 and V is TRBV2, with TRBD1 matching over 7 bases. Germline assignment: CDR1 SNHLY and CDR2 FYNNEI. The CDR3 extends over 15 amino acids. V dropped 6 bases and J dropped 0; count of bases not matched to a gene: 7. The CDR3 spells CASRGAGTANYGYTF. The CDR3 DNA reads TGTGCCAGCAGGGGGGCCGGGACAGCTAACTATGGCTACACCTTC.

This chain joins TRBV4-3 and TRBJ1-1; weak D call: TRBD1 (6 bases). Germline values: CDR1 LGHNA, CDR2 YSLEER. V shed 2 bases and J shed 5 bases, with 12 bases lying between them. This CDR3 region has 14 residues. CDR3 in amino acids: CASSQQGMRTEAFF. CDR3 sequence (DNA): TGCGCCAGCAGCCAACAGGGGATGAGGACTGAAGCTTTCTTT.

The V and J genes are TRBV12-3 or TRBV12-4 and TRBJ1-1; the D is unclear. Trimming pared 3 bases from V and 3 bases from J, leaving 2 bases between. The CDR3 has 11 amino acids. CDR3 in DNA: TGTGCCAGCAGTTTTCACACTGAAGCTTTCTTT. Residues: CASSFHTEAFF.

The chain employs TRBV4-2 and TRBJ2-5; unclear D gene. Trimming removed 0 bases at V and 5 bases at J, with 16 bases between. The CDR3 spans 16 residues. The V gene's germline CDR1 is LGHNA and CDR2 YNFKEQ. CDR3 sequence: CASSQEAASGVETQYF. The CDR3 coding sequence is TGTGCCAGCAGCCAAGAGGCTGCTAGTGGGGTTGAGACCCAGTACTTC.

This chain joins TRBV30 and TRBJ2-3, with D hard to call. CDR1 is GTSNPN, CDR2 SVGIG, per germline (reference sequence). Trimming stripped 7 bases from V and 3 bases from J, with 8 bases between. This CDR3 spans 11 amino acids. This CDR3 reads CAFGGTDTQYF. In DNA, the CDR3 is TGTGCCTTTGGCGGTACAGATACGCAGTATTTT.

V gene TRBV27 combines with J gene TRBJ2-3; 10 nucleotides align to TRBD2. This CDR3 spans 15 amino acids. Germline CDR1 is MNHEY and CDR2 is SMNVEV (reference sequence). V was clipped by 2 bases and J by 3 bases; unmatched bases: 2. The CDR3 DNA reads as TGTGCCAGCAGTTTACAGGGACTAGCGACAGATACGCAGTATTTT. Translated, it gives CASSLQGLATDTQYF.

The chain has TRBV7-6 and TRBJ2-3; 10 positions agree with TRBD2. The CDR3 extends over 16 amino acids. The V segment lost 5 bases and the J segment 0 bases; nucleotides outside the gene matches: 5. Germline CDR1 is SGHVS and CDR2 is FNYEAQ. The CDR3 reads CASSPQRGGSTDTQYF. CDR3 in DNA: TGTGCCAGCAGCCCCCAGCGGGGGGGAAGCACAGATACGCAGTATTTT.

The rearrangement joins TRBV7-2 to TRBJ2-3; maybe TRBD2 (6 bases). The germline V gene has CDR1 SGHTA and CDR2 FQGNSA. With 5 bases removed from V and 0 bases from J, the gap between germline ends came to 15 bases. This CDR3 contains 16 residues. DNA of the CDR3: TGTGCCAGCAGCCTGTTGGGCGGAGGGAGCACAGATACGCAGTATTTT. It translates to CASSLLGGGSTDTQYF.

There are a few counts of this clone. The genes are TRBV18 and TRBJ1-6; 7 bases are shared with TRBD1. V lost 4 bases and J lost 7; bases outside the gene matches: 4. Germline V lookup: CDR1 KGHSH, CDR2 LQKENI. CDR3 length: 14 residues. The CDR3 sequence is CASSQRDRNSPLHF. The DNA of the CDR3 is TGTGCCAGCTCACAACGGGACAGAAATTCACCCCTCCACTTT.